The next 4 T cell receptor beta chains were all read from a single sample in a study of a mutant IDH1 vaccine in newly diagnosed glioma (dated by TCRdb to the early 2020s). The time point label here, explained by the study, means: week 35, safety follow-up. Every vaccine dose consisted of 300 ug of a 20-mer mutant IDH1 peptide in Montanide, administered subcutaneously together with topical imiquimod. For these TCRs, the target antigens are not known. The protocol used for the library was the immunoSEQ multiplex PCR assay. Held by TCRdb, this immuneACCESS table contains in-frame sequences only and omits some clones. Under half of the omission traces to an unresolved V gene where checked; the cause of the rest is unknown. The sample has tens of thousands of clones on record, roughly four fifths of them singletons. In total, the top ten clones hold 5.1% of the sample. Sequences were derived from PBMCs, sampled from a glioma patient whose treatment included an IDH1 peptide vaccine. The receptors originated from a woman in her forties or fifties with glioma.

The V call is TRBV6-1, the J call TRBJ1-1, with D maybe TRBD1 (6 bases). CDR1 is MNHNS, CDR2 SASEGT, per germline. The CDR3 loop spans 13 amino acids. V lost 10 bases and J lost 0, with 12 bases in between. CDR3 loop: CAIAGGLNTEAFF. CDR3 in DNA: TGTGCCATCGCCGGGGGGCTGAACACTGAAGCTTTCTTT.

The chain employs TRBV10-1 and TRBJ1-6; the match to TRBD1 covers 7 bases. The V gene's germline CDR1 is WNHNN and CDR2 SYGVQD (reference sequence). This CDR3 spans 14 amino acids. V trimming: 0 bases; J trimming: 7 bases; junction bases outside the gene matches: 0. This chain's CDR3 is CASSESTGNSPLHF. The CDR3 DNA follows: TGCGCCAGCAGTGAGTCGACAGGGAATTCACCCCTCCACTTT.

The V and J genes are TRBV7-2 and TRBJ1-1; D uncertain. Germline V gives CDR1 SGHTA, CDR2 FQGNSA. The CDR3 covers 11 residues. V lost 5 bases and J lost 6, with 7 bases in between. CDR3: CASSRRAEAFF. CDR3 bases: TGTGCCAGCAGCCGGAGGGCTGAAGCTTTCTTT.

This clone was found a few times. The rearrangement links TRBV2 to TRBJ2-5; TRBD2 agrees at 11 bases. V dropped 6 bases and J dropped 5; count of bases not matched to a gene: 8. The CDR3 consists of 15 residues. Germline CDR1 SNHLY, CDR2 FYNNEI. The CDR3 DNA reads TGTGCCAGCAGGGCTAGCGGGGGGCCCGGGGAGACCCAGTACTTC. This encodes CASRASGGPGETQYF.